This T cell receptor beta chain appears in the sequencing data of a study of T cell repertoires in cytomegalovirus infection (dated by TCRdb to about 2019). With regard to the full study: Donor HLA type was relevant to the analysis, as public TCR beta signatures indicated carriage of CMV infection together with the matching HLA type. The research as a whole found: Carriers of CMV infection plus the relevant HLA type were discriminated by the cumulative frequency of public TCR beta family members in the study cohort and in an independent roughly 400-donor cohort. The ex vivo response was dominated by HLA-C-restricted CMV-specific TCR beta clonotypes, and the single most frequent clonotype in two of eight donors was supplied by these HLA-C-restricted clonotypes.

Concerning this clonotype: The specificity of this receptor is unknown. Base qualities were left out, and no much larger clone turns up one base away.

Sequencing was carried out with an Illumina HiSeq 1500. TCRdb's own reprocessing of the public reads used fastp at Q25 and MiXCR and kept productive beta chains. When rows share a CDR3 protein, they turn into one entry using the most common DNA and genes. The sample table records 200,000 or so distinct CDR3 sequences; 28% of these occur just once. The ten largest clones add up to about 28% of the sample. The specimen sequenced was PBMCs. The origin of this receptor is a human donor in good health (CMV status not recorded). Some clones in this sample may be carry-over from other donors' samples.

The DNA reads TGCAGCGTTGCTATGGACAATCAGCCCCAGCATTTT. This encodes CSVAMDNQPQHF. The sequence joins TRBV29-1 to TRBJ1-5; a confident D gene designation cannot be given. The CDR3 sequence holds 12 residues, the cysteine and phenylalanine included. The read is trimmed to its CDR3 DNA, 36 bases read in frame from base 1. In the germline V gene, CDR1 corresponds to SQVTM and CDR2 to ANQGSEA. V is reduced by 4 bases and J by 3 bases, leaving a spacing of 7 bases between them.